Given below is one T cell receptor beta chain in context. Its antigen is not known. It was with a sample-barcoded 5' primer and a J-beta primer mix that a second PCR of roughly 6 to 12 cycles was run. TCRdb used MiXCR to reprocess the 5' RACE reads, holding one entry per CDR3 protein. Seen here are about 640,000 distinct CDR3 sequences, 45% to 65% observed once, and the top ten hold 35% to 40%. Each donor's blood draw was roughly 9.5 milliliters of peripheral blood. This sample stems from a study of blood T cells in healthy people across ages. General observations from the study: Considered underestimates were the diversity estimates obtained from one million T cells.

Trimming cost V 4 bases and J 3 bases; bases outside gene matches: 6. CDR3 length equals 16 residues. Germline V gene sequence: CDR1 SEHNR, CDR2 FQNEAQ (reference sequence). Sequencing was done on a sample of blood. The receptor was isolated from a man aged 60 to 69 in good health. This sequence joins TRBV7-9 and TRBJ2-1, with 10 positions matching TRBD1. The CDR3, as DNA: TGTGCCAGCAGCTCCCCCGGGACAGGGGACTACAATGAGCAGTTCTTC. It yields the protein CASSSPGTGDYNEQFF.